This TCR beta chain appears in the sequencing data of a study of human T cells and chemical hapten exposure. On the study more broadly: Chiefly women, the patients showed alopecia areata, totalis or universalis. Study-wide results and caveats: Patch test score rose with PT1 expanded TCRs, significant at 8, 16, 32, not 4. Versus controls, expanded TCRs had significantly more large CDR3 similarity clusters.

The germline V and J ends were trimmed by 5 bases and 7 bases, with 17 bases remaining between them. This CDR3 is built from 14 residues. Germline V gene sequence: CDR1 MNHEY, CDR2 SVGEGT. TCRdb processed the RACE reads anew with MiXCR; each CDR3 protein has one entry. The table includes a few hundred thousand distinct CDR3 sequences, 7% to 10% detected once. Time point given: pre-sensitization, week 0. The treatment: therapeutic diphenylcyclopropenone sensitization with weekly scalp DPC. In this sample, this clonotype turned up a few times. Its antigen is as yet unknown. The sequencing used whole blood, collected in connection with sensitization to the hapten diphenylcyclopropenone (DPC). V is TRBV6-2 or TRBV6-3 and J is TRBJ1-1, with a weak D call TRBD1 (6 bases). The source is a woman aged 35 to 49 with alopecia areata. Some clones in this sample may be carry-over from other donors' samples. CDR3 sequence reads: CASSGQGRQVEAFF. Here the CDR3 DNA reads TGTGCCAGCAGTGGCCAGGGGCGCCAAGTTGAAGCTTTCTTT.